This T cell receptor beta chain was captured in a study of T cells in localized non-small cell lung cancer (TCRdb year 2020). Regarding the research as a whole: Comparing tumors with uninvolved tumor-adjacent lungs, the study looked at the T cell repertoires of fewer than 250 patients with early-stage NSCLC. Of the NSCLC patients, around 130 were male and some 97 were female, and the mean age was about 69 years. The cohort comprised 236 treatment-naïve NSCLC patients with resected, localized lung tumors. The full study reports these points: Longer overall survival was associated with higher T cell density in blood, whereas shorter survival was associated with higher clonality in adjacent lung. Multi-region tumor sequencing was not performed, so intratumor heterogeneity could not be excluded. Since the design was exploratory, TCR variables were selected using unadjusted p-values with no false-discovery rate correction. The highest T cell clonality was observed in uninvolved tumor-adjacent lung, where clonality exceeded that of tumor, suggesting that antigenic responses were more focused in uninvolved tumor-adjacent lung. Of the top 100 tumor clones, a median of roughly 60 were detected in paired uninvolved adjacent lung; some 28 were also among that lung's top 100.

About this clone: The target of this receptor is not known. Qualities for individual bases were not recorded, and no much larger clone is one base off.

TCR beta CDR3 regions were sequenced from DNA using the immunoSEQ Assay. As for the original processing: T cell density was computed as TCR beta template counts normalized to usable DNA estimated by amplifying housekeeping genes. Richness was estimated using the preseqR package, with extrapolation to 400,000 templates for PBMC samples and to 120,000 templates for tissue samples. Clonality was taken to be one minus Pielou's evenness. Tissue-enriched TCRs were identified by differential abundance testing using productive amino-acid clonotypes, minimum total count 5 and alpha 0.1. Repertoire overlap between compartments was quantified with the Jaccard Index and Morisita Overlap Index. GLIPH grouped TCR beta CDR3s together with public tetramer-defined viral CDR3s, and a viral motif had to include at least three viral sequences and also show V-gene enrichment. The table comes from immuneACCESS by way of TCRdb, which keeps in-frame sequences with V and J called. Part of the clones is missing from these tables; in studies checked, under half for an unresolved V gene and the rest for unknown reasons. The V and J calls and the clone size are those of that table, but D and trimming were determined from the DNA. The sample yields fewer than 35,000 clones; under 90% were counted once. The top ten constitute 4% to 5% of the sample.

At diagnosis, peripheral blood, uninvolved tumor-adjacent lung and tumor were collected and stored as a combination of fresh-frozen and FFPE material. For TCR repertoire profiling, blood samples were analyzed as peripheral blood mononuclear cells. V sheds 2 bases and J sheds 7 bases, leaving 24 bases between their ends. Spanning cysteine to phenylalanine, the CDR3 consists of 18 amino acids. Just the 54-base CDR3 DNA is kept, in frame starting at base 1. Sequences GTSNPN (CDR1) and SVGIG (CDR2) are obtained from the germline V gene (reference sequence). The sequencing here drew on peripheral blood, taken before any cancer treatment. The rearranged chain carries TRBV30 and TRBJ1-6; the D gene is possibly TRBD1, with 5 bases matching. This sequence was found in an older male donor with stage III lung adenocarcinoma. The CDR3 in this case is CAWSRGPIGDRGNSPLHF. The DNA is TGTGCCTGGAGTCGCGGGCCGATTGGGGACCGGGGGAATTCACCCCTCCACTTT. Full variable domain (CDR3 extended with the reference TRBV30 and TRBJ1-6 proteins): SQTIHQWPATLVQPVGSPLSLECTVEGTSNPNLYWYRQAAGRGLQLLFYSVGIGQISSEVPQNLSASRPQDRQFILSSKKLLLSDSGFYLCAWSRGPIGDRGNSPLHFGNGTRLTVT.